This entry features one TCR beta chain sequence. Its specificity is not known. This specimen belongs to a study of cytomegalovirus exposure and HLA in healthy donors. Whole-study findings and limits: Earlier analysis found most TCR beta V segments productive about 87% or about 30% of the time. The investigators catalogued 150 to 200 TCR beta chains as cytomegalovirus-associated.

Primers included in the PCR were 60 Vbeta and 13 Jbeta primers. Assay: immunoSEQ multiplex PCR; the TCRdb copy retains only in-frame clones and omits some. In the table there are about 170,000 clones, roughly two thirds of which are singletons. Trimming pared 4 bases from V and 1 base from J, leaving 8 bases between. This CDR3 comprises 14 residues. CDR1 is LNHNV and CDR2 is YYDKDF in the germline V gene (reference sequence). The sequenced material came from PBMCs. The rearrangement uses TRBV15 and TRBJ2-1; perhaps TRBD2 as D (6 bases). The receptor was derived from a woman under 30 in good health and CMV-seropositive. CDR3 nucleotides: TGTGCCACCAGCAAGGGGACTTCCTACAATGAGCAGTTCTTC. As protein: CATSKGTSYNEQFF.